This entry describes one T cell receptor beta chain. Antigen unknown. These data are taken from a study of T cell repertoires in cytomegalovirus infection. Study findings and constraints: Based on cumulative public TCR beta family frequency, carriers of CMV plus the relevant HLA were identified.

V was trimmed by 5 bases and J by 1 base, leaving 9 bases between them. Germline assignment: CDR1 SGHAT and CDR2 FQNNGV. The CDR3 is made up of 14 amino acids. TCRdb passed the reads through MiXCR, listing each CDR3 protein once. Of about 120,000 distinct CDR3 sequences detected, about 9.5% appear once; the ten largest clones hold 30% to 40%. This chain joins TRBV11-2 and TRBJ2-1; D call uncertain. This sequence originates from a human donor in good health (CMV status not recorded). Some clones in this sample may be carry-over from other donors' samples. Sequenced input: PBMCs, sequenced either directly or after in vitro stimulation (not recorded which). CDR3 nucleotide sequence: TGTGCCAGCAGCCCCCGTGTATCCTACAATGAGCAGTTCTTC. Translation gives CASSPRVSYNEQFF.